This TCR beta chain was sequenced for a study of T cell responses to AZD1222 COVID-19 vaccine. Repertoires were generated with immunoSEQ multiplex PCR, while TCRdb's copy carries only in-frame clones and drops some. This sample has about 160,000 clones; around 92% occur once, and the top ten carry roughly 0.9%. V lost 2 bases and J lost 8, with 12 bases in between. CDR3 size: 13 residues. Per the germline V gene, CDR1 is GTSNPN and CDR2 is SVGIG (reference sequence). Sequenced material: peripheral blood, taken on day 0 of AZD1222 vaccination. This chain uses TRBV30 with TRBJ1-4; D gene ambiguous. The clonotype was recovered from an adult in good health. The CDR3 region is CAWSPGRVEKLFF. For the CDR3, the DNA is TGTGCCTGGAGTCCTGGACGGGTGGAAAAACTGTTTTTT.